This TCR beta chain was retrieved from a study of T cell repertoires in cytomegalovirus infection. Study summary: Public TCR beta signature analysis indicated the presence of both CMV infection and matching HLA type.

There are 16 residues in the CDR3. Germline V gene sequence: CDR1 MNHGY, CDR2 SAAAGT. Trimming took 2 bases from V and 2 from J, leaving 16 bases between them. In TCRdb, the reads were re-called with MiXCR into one record per CDR3 protein. The data hold approximately 500,000 distinct CDR3 sequences, with approximately 25% observed a single time. The receptor's source is a human donor in good health (CMV status not recorded). Some clones in this sample may be carry-over from other donors' samples. The V gene is TRBV6-8, the J gene TRBJ2-7, with a tentative D call TRBD2 (7 bases). Input material: PBMCs. CDR3 amino acids: CASSYIPPGGTYEQYF. In DNA, the CDR3 is TGTGCCAGCAGTTACATCCCCCCGGGGGGCACCTACGAGCAGTACTTC.